This record concerns one T cell receptor (beta chain) sequence. Its cognate antigen is unknown. These data originate in a study of T cell responses to AZD1222 COVID-19 vaccine. Study findings and constraints: Unmutated variant regions reportedly attract nearly half of all spike-specific TCRs.

The germline V gene has CDR1 LGHDT and CDR2 YNNKEL (reference sequence). Trimming removed 3 bases from V and 4 bases from J; junction bases left unmatched: 5. The CDR3 runs 16 residues. Repertoires were generated with immunoSEQ multiplex PCR, while TCRdb's copy carries only in-frame clones and drops some. The sample lists around 120,000 clones; 85% to 95% were seen once. This sample comprised peripheral blood, obtained 28 days after the second AZD1222 dose. The TCR comes from an adult who received the AZD1222 COVID-19 vaccine. The chain is built from TRBV3-1 (or the pseudogene TRBV3-2) and TRBJ2-6, with 8 bases lining up with TRBD1. The CDR3 loop reads CASSHRGLGGANVLTF. The CDR3 DNA reads TGTGCCAGCAGCCACAGGGGGCTTGGCGGGGCCAACGTCCTGACTTTC.